Listed below are T cell receptor beta chains from one sample, sequenced in a study of shared clonotypes between healthy human individuals. Only in-frame clones appear in the TCRdb table, and some are missing; sequencing was by immunoSEQ multiplex PCR. The table has approximately 2.1 million clones, more than 80% seen once. The source material was naive CD4+ T cells from PBMCs. The receptors stem from a man aged 18 to 30 in good health. Some clones in this sample may be carry-over from other donors' samples. Both conserved end residues are part of each CDR3. Fields, in order: D gene, clone size, V gene, J gene, CDR3 protein, CDR3 DNA. A D gene is named only where the DNA matches it firmly. Expanded clones are given a class, and other clones once, few, many or no size at all.

TRBD2,.,TRBV6-1,TRBJ2-3,CASSELAGGPDTQYF,TGTGCCAGCAGTGAACTAGCGGGAGGGCCAGATACGCAGTATTTT
.,.,TRBV2,TRBJ2-1,CASSVDTYNEQFF,TGTGCCAGCAGTGTGGATACCTACAATGAGCAGTTCTTC
.,.,TRBV7-3,TRBJ2-1,CASSAQAAYYNEQFF,TGTGCCAGCAGCGCTCAGGCGGCCTACTACAATGAGCAGTTCTTC
TRBD1,.,TRBV2,TRBJ2-1,CATAPGGEPYNEQFF,TGTGCCACAGCCCCAGGGGGTGAGCCCTACAATGAGCAGTTCTTC
.,.,TRBV9,TRBJ2-7,CASSVELNYIGGEQYF,TGTGCCAGCAGCGTAGAATTGAATTACATTGGGGGAGAGCAGTACTTC
.,.,TRBV28,TRBJ2-2,CASSFVGELFF,TGTGCCAGCAGTTTTGTCGGGGAGCTGTTTTTT
TRBD2,.,TRBV4-2,TRBJ2-2,CASSQERGTSSPGELFF,TGTGCCAGCAGCCAAGAGAGGGGGACTAGCAGCCCCGGGGAGCTGTTTTTT
TRBD2,.,TRBV5-6,TRBJ2-5,CASSWGLVRSETQYF,TGTGCCAGCAGCTGGGGACTAGTACGTTCGGAGACCCAGTACTTC
TRBD2,once,TRBV6-6,TRBJ2-7,CASRVLANSYEQYF,TGTGCCAGCAGGGTACTAGCGAACTCCTACGAGCAGTACTTC
TRBD2,.,TRBV19,TRBJ2-1,CASSTPGLAHNEQFF,TGTGCCAGTAGTACCCCGGGACTAGCTCATAATGAGCAGTTCTTC
.,.,TRBV11-2,TRBJ2-7,CASSSGTPYEQYF,TGTGCCAGCAGCTCCGGGACTCCCTACGAGCAGTACTTC
.,.,TRBV11-2,TRBJ2-3,CASSFSYTDTQYF,TGTGCCAGCAGCTTCTCCTACACAGATACGCAGTATTTT
.,.,TRBV7-6,TRBJ2-7,CASRTTVNTYEQYF,TGTGCCAGCAGAACGACAGTTAATACCTACGAGCAGTACTTC
.,.,TRBV6-5,TRBJ2-4,CASSPPGLLNIQYF,TGTGCCAGCAGTCCTCCGGGACTTCTAAACATTCAGTACTTC
TRBD1,.,TRBV25-1,TRBJ2-7,CASSRGNEQYF,TGTGCCAGCAGCAGGGGGAACGAGCAGTACTTC
TRBD2,.,TRBV5-1,TRBJ2-7,CASTQGLAGGPYEQYF,TGCGCCAGCACCCAGGGACTAGCGGGAGGCCCCTACGAGCAGTACTTC
.,.,TRBV7-9,TRBJ2-3,CASSPVGRISTDTQYF,TGTGCCAGCAGCCCCGTGGGGCGGATCAGCACAGATACGCAGTATTTT
.,.,TRBV6-5,TRBJ1-4,CASAQGATNEKLFF,TGTGCCAGCGCTCAGGGAGCAACTAATGAAAAACTGTTTTTT
.,.,TRBV7-3,TRBJ2-1,CASSEIVGNEQFF,TGTGCCAGCAGCGAGATTGTAGGCAATGAGCAGTTCTTC
TRBD1,.,TRBV28,TRBJ1-2,CASSSRGLYGYTF,TGTGCCAGCAGTTCGAGGGGGCTCTATGGCTACACCTTC
.,.,TRBV27,TRBJ2-7,CASSLDTHSPYEQYF,TGTGCCAGCAGTTTGGACACACACAGCCCCTACGAGCAGTACTTC
.,.,TRBV5-4,TRBJ2-1,CASSRIGSSYNEQFF,TGTGCCAGCAGCCGAATCGGGAGCTCCTACAATGAGCAGTTCTTC
.,.,TRBV9,TRBJ1-1,CASSVNSQPNTEAFF,TGTGCCAGCAGCGTAAATAGTCAGCCGAACACTGAAGCTTTCTTT
.,.,TRBV18,TRBJ1-2,CASSLQGAVSWTF,TGTGCCAGCTCACTACAAGGCGCGGTCAGCTGGACCTTC
.,.,TRBV28,TRBJ2-5,CASSWGQETQYF,TGTGCCAGCAGCTGGGGCCAAGAGACCCAGTACTTC
.,.,TRBV6-5,TRBJ1-5,CASSGREGQPQHF,TGTGCCAGCAGTGGCAGGGAGGGCCAGCCCCAGCATTTT
.,.,TRBV18,TRBJ1-2,CASSPPGQTVGYGYTF,TGTGCCAGCTCACCCCCGGGACAAACAGTCGGCTATGGCTACACCTTC
.,.,TRBV7-2,TRBJ1-5,CASSFDRSSNQPQHF,TGTGCCAGCAGCTTCGACAGAAGTAGCAATCAGCCCCAGCATTTT
TRBD2,once,TRBV11-2,TRBJ2-1,CASSRTSGSNNEQFF,TGTGCCAGCAGCCGGACTAGCGGCTCTAACAATGAGCAGTTCTTC
TRBD2,.,TRBV15,TRBJ2-3,CATSKLGLAPSTDTQYF,TGTGCCACCAGCAAGTTAGGACTAGCACCGAGCACAGATACGCAGTATTTT
.,.,TRBV7-2,TRBJ2-1,CASSFSRFSRNEQFF,TGTGCCAGCAGCTTTAGTCGATTCTCTCGCAATGAGCAGTTCTTC
.,.,TRBV6-5,TRBJ2-4,CASRPLVTPEEYF,TGTGCCAGCAGGCCCTTAGTGACCCCGGAGGAGTACTTC
TRBD2,.,TRBV5-1,TRBJ2-7,CASSLSGTSGYEQYF,TGCGCCAGCAGTTTGTCCGGGACTAGCGGGTACGAGCAGTACTTC